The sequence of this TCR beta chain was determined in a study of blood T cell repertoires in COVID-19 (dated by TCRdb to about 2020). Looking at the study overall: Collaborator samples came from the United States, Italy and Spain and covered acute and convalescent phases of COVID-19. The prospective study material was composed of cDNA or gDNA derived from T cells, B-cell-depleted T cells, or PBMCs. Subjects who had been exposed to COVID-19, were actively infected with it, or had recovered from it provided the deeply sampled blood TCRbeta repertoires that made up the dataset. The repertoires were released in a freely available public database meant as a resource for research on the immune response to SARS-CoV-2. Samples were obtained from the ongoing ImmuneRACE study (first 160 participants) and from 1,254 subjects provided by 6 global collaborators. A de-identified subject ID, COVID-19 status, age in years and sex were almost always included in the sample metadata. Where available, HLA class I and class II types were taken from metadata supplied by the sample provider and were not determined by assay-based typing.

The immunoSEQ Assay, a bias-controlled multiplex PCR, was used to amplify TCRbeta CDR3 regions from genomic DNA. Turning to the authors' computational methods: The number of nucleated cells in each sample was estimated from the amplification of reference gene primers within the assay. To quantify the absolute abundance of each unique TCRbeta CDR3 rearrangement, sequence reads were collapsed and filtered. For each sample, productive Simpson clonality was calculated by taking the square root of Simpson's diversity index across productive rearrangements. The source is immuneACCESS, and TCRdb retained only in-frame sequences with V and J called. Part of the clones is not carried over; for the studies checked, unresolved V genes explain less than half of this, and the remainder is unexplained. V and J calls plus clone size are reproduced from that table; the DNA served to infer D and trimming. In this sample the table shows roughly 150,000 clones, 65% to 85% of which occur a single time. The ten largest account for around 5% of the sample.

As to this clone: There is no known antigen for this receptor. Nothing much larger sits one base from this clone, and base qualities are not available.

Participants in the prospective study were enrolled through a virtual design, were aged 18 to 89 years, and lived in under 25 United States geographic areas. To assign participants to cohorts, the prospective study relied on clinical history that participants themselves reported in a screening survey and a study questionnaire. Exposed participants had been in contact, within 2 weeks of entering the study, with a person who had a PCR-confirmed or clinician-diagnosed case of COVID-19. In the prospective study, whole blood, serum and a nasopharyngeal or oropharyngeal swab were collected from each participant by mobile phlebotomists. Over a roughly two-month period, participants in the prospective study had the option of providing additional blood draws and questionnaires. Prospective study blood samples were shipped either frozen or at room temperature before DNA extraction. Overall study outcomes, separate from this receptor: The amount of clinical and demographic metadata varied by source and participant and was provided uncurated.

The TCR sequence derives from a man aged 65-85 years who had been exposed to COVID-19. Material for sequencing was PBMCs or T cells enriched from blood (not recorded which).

The nucleotide sequence is TGTGCCAGCCGAGACAGGAACCCTGCCTACGAGCAGTACTTC. This yields the protein CASRDRNPAYEQYF. The V and J segments used are TRBV28 and TRBJ2-7, with a tentative D gene TRBD1 over 6 matching bases. From the germline V gene, CDR1 is MDHEN and CDR2 is SYDVKM. The CDR3 contains 14 residues, cysteine and phenylalanine counted. Here the CDR3 DNA is all that survives: 42 bases in frame from base 1. V lost 8 bases and J lost 2 bases; the stretch between them is 16 bases long.